This TCR beta chain emerged from a study of blood T cell repertoires in COVID-19. In the study overall: In each case, the material was cDNA or gDNA derived from T cells, B-cell-depleted T cells, or PBMCs.

Per the study methods: Scientists estimated how many nucleated cells there were by amplifying reference gene primers. Profiling relied on immunoSEQ multiplex PCR, and the TCRdb table lists in-frame clones only, not all of them. That table gives V, J and clone size, and the DNA gave D and trimming. Among 250,000 to 350,000 clones, about nine tenths were seen once, and the ten largest hold about 2%. Sequencing was performed on peripheral blood. This TCR came from a woman aged 45-65 years who had recovered from COVID-19.

For the CDR3, the DNA is TGTGCCAGCAGCCGGTTAGCCCAAGAGACCCAGTACTTC. It yields the protein CASSRLAQETQYF. The chain employs TRBV3-1 (or the pseudogene TRBV3-2) and TRBJ2-5; unclear D gene. The CDR3 is 13 residues long. V was clipped by 4 bases and J by 1 base, with 7 bases between them. Germline CDR1 LGHDT, CDR2 YNNKEL (reference sequence).